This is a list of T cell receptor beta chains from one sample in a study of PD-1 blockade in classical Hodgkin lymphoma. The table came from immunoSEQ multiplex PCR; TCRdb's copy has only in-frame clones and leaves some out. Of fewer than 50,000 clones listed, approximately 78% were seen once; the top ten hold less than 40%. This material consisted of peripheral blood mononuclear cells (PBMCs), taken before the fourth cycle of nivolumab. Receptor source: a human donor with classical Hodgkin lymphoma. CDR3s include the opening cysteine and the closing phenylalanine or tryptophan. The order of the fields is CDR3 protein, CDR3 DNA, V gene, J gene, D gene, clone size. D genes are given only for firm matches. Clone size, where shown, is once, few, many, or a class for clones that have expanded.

CASSQSGGTQYF	TGTGCCAGTAGTCAATCAGGCGGGACCCAGTACTTC	TRBV19	TRBJ2-5	-	-
CASSLDTSGGRNEQYF	TGTGCCAGCAGCTTAGACACTAGCGGGGGGCGGAACGAGCAGTACTTC	TRBV11-3	TRBJ2-7	TRBD2	-
CASSLDRRKGRETQYF	TGTGCCAGCAGTTTGGACAGGAGAAAGGGTAGGGAGACCCAGTACTTC	TRBV28	TRBJ2-5	TRBD1	once
CASSFSGGAGETQYF	TGTGCCAGCAGCTTTAGCGGGGGGGCCGGGGAGACCCAGTACTTC	TRBV7-2	TRBJ2-5	TRBD2	once
CASSLWQNYGYTF	TGTGCCAGCAGCTTGTGGCAGAACTATGGCTACACCTTC	TRBV5-4	TRBJ1-2	-	many
CASSLGYNEQFF	TGTGCCAGCAGCCTCGGCTACAATGAGCAGTTCTTC	TRBV7-2	TRBJ2-1	-	-
CASSPYLMTGGYNEQFF	TGTGCCAGTAGTCCGTACTTAATGACAGGGGGTTACAATGAGCAGTTCTTC	TRBV19	TRBJ2-1	TRBD1	-
CASSPVRTSAGTDTQYF	TGTGCCAGCAGCCCTGTAAGGACTAGCGCAGGCACAGATACGCAGTATTTT	TRBV7-2	TRBJ2-3	TRBD2	-
CASSTGHNTEAFF	TGTGCCAGTAGTACTGGACACAACACTGAAGCTTTCTTT	TRBV19	TRBJ1-1	-	-
CASSRRLGQGALTF	TGTGCCAGTAGTAGACGCCTGGGACAGGGTGCGCTCACCTTC	TRBV19	TRBJ1-2	TRBD1	-
CAWRRGVGGGYTF	TGTGCCTGGAGGCGGGGGGTAGGGGGTGGCTACACCTTC	TRBV30	TRBJ1-2	-	once
CASSTSEATNEKLFF	TGTGCCAGCAGTACCTCAGAAGCAACTAATGAAAAACTGTTTTTT	TRBV2	TRBJ1-4	-	-
CASRMDGRPEAFF	TGTGCCAGTAGAATGGACGGCCGCCCTGAAGCTTTCTTT	TRBV19	TRBJ1-1	-	-
CASSESGQGAMNTEAFF	TGCGCCAGCAGTGAGTCGGGACAGGGGGCCATGAACACTGAAGCTTTCTTT	TRBV10-1	TRBJ1-1	TRBD1	-
CASSEIWPELAKNIQYF	TGTGCCAGCAGTGAAATCTGGCCAGAACTAGCCAAAAACATTCAGTACTTC	TRBV6-1	TRBJ2-4	-	-
CASSLNRGRNEKLFF	TGTGCCAGCAGCTTAAACAGGGGGCGTAATGAAAAACTGTTTTTT	TRBV7-2	TRBJ1-4	TRBD1	-
CAISESEQPQHF	TGTGCCATCAGTGAGTCAGAACAGCCCCAGCATTTT	TRBV10-3	TRBJ1-5	-	once
CASSLGAAMNTEAFF	TGTGCCAGCAGCTTAGGCGCAGCGATGAACACTGAAGCTTTCTTT	TRBV13	TRBJ1-1	-	-
CASRLDKETQYF	TGTGCCAGCAGGTTAGACAAAGAGACCCAGTACTTC	TRBV6-5	TRBJ2-5	-	-
CATSRDLTSPGELFF	TGTGCCACCAGCAGAGATCTCACTAGCCCCGGGGAGCTGTTTTTT	TRBV15	TRBJ2-2	-	-
CASSLDRRTEAFF	TGTGCCAGTAGTCTAGACCGTCGCACTGAAGCTTTCTTT	TRBV19	TRBJ1-1	-	once
CASSSSGQGRQETQYF	TGTGCCAGCAGCTCTTCGGGACAGGGGAGACAAGAGACCCAGTACTTC	TRBV5-8	TRBJ2-5	TRBD1	-
CASSLIGQLQETQYF	TGCGCCAGCAGCTTGATAGGGCAGCTACAAGAGACCCAGTACTTC	TRBV5-1	TRBJ2-5	-	-